One and the same sample provided the 24 T cell receptor beta chains below, sequenced in a study of blood T cells in healthy people across ages. The use of a sample-barcoded 5' primer and a J-beta primer mix characterized a second PCR of roughly 6 to 12 cycles. TCRdb used MiXCR to reprocess the 5' RACE reads, holding one entry per CDR3 protein. This sample has 380,000 or so distinct CDR3 sequences, with over 45% found just once. Sequences were obtained from blood. All receptors come from a man in his sixties in good health.

This clonotype was observed a few times. The genes are TRBV27 and TRBJ1-2; the match to TRBD1 covers 8 bases. V shed 7 bases and J 8 bases; nucleotides not matched to a gene: 9. Germline-derived CDR1 and CDR2 are MNHEY and SMNVEV (reference sequence). This CDR3 contains 13 residues. The CDR3, as DNA: TGTGCCAGCAAGAGGCAGGGGGCGGGAGGCTACACCTTC. Its translation: CASKRQGAGGYTF.

The DNA of the CDR3 is TGTGCCAGCAGCGCTATCAAGCAAACTAGCACAGATACGCAGTATTTT. Translation gives CASSAIKQTSTDTQYF. The chain uses TRBV6-1 and TRBJ2-3; D remains ambiguous. CDR1 and CDR2 (germline): MNHNS, SASEGT. This CDR3 is 16 amino acids long. Trimming took off 6 bases at V and 0 bases at J, with 16 bases between the two ends.

The gene calls are TRBV6-1 and TRBJ2-5, with D possibly TRBD1 on 6 matching bases. The DNA end is a closer match to TRBJ2-7, so the J assignment may be wrong. Germline lookup yields CDR1 MNHNS and CDR2 SASEGT. The CDR3 is 15 amino acids. The CDR3 region has the DNA TGTGCCAGCAGTGGGAGCGGACAGAGACTCTCCGAGCAGTACTTC. Encoded protein: CASSGSGQRLSEQYF.

The V call is TRBV11-2, the J call TRBJ2-6; the match to TRBD2 covers 9 bases. With 2 bases clipped from V and 1 base from J, the junction kept 15 bases outside the gene matches. The CDR3 totals 21 residues. Germline lookup yields CDR1 SGHAT and CDR2 FQNNGV. CDR3 coding DNA: TGTGCCAGCAGCTTACCTCAAACCGGCAGCGGGGGGTGTTCTGGGGCCAACGTCCTGACTTTC. This encodes CASSLPQTGSGGCSGANVLTF.

J is TRBJ2-5 and V is TRBV24-1, with TRBD2 matching 10 bases. V was pared by 0 bases and J by 0 bases, with 0 bases of the junction left unmatched. Germline CDR1 is KGHDR and CDR2 is SFDVKD. The length of the CDR3 is 16 residues. The DNA of the CDR3 is TGTGCCACCAGTGATTTGGGACTAGCGGACCAAGAGACCCAGTACTTC. This translates into CATSDLGLADQETQYF.

The V and J genes are TRBV25-1 and TRBJ1-1, with D possibly matching TRBD1 (6 bases). Deletions cut 7 bases from V and 1 base from J, with 19 bases between. Germline CDR1 MGHDK, CDR2 SYGVNS. The CDR3 loop spans 16 amino acids. The CDR3 loop is CASKVQGIGQNTEAFF. The CDR3 coding sequence is TGTGCCAGCAAGGTGCAGGGGATAGGTCAGAACACTGAAGCTTTCTTT.

V gene TRBV20-1 combines with J gene TRBJ1-6; 9 bases align to TRBD1. After removal of 6 bases from V and 9 bases from J, the junction contained 9 bases not matched to a gene. Looked up from germline, CDR1 is DFQATT and CDR2 is SNEGSKA (reference sequence). The CDR3 totals 14 residues. CDR3 bases: TGCAGTGCGGGGACAGGGAGTCTCGGTTCACCCCTCCACTTT. Translated: CSAGTGSLGSPLHF.

The gene calls are TRBV25-1 and TRBJ2-3; TRBD2 matches at 7 bases. Germline trimming cut 11 bases from V and 4 bases from J; bases unmatched to any gene: 6. This CDR3 spans 12 amino acids. Germline V gene data show CDR1 as MGHDK and CDR2 as SYGVNS. The CDR3 loop reads CASGGGSDTQYF. The CDR3 DNA reads TGTGCCTCTGGCGGGGGATCAGATACGCAGTATTTT.

V is TRBV30 and J is TRBJ2-1, with 7 bases aligning to TRBD2. Germline V CDR1 and CDR2: GTSNPN, SVGIG (reference sequence). After removal of 3 bases from V and 9 bases from J, the junction contained 5 bases not matched to a gene. The CDR3 totals 12 residues. The CDR3 spells CAWRRESREQFF. DNA for the CDR3: TGTGCCTGGAGGCGGGAGTCCCGTGAGCAGTTCTTC.

CDR3 protein: CAWSLTGYGEQYF. The DNA of the CDR3 is TGTGCCTGGAGCCTAACAGGGTACGGGGAGCAGTACTTC. This chain connects TRBV30 to TRBJ2-7; D perhaps matches TRBD1 (6 bases). V was cut by 3 bases and J by 7 bases, with 16 bases left in between. The germline CDR1 and CDR2 sequences are GTSNPN and SVGIG (reference sequence). The CDR3 sequence is 13 residues long.

The chain carries TRBV7-9 and TRBJ2-1; 12 positions agree with TRBD2. The germline gives CDR1 SEHNR, CDR2 FQNEAQ (reference sequence). This CDR3 spans 17 amino acids. The ends lost 5 bases at V and 5 bases at J; junction bases unmatched: 10. CDR3 in DNA: TGTGCCAGCAGCCCACGGACTAGCGGGATACCTAACAATGAGCAGTTCTTC. Translating it yields CASSPRTSGIPNNEQFF.

This sequence joins TRBV6-5 and TRBJ2-2; D uncertain. Germline CDR1 reads MNHEY; CDR2 reads SVGAGI. This CDR3 spans 12 amino acids. Trimming left V 6 bases short and J 4 bases short, with 6 bases between. CDR3 nucleotide sequence: TGTGCCAGCAGGATCGGCACCGGGGAGCTGTTTTTT. Its translation is CASRIGTGELFF.

V is TRBV12-3 or TRBV12-4 and J is TRBJ2-3; D is undetermined. Trimming removed 6 bases at V and 3 bases at J, with 10 bases between. This CDR3 comprises 13 residues. DNA for the CDR3: TGTGCCAGCAGCCGAGTCCTGACAGATACGCAGTATTTT. Protein sequence: CASSRVLTDTQYF.

The chain carries TRBV25-1 and TRBJ1-1; D remains ambiguous. The V gene's germline CDR1 is MGHDK and CDR2 SYGVNS. CDR3 length: 13 amino acids. V dropped 2 bases and J dropped 5 bases, with 9 bases sitting between them. CDR3 DNA: TGTGCCAGCAGTGAAGTGGCACTTACTGAAGCTTTCTTT. As protein: CASSEVALTEAFF.

This chain joins TRBV27 and TRBJ2-7; 8 bases align to TRBD2. CDR1 and CDR2 (germline): MNHEY, SMNVEV (reference sequence). This CDR3 has 16 amino acids. J lost 3 bases, V lost 6 bases, and 13 bases had no gene match. CDR3 amino acids: CASRLLTSGSYYEQYF. In DNA form, the CDR3 reads TGTGCCAGCAGACTACTCACTAGCGGAAGCTACTACGAGCAGTACTTC.

The J gene is TRBJ2-4, the V gene TRBV6-2 or TRBV6-3; no firm D call. In germline, CDR1 is MNHEY, CDR2 SVGEGT. Trimming cost V 4 bases and J 0 bases, with 10 bases left between them. The CDR3 length is 15 residues. In DNA, the CDR3 is TGTGCCAGCAGTTGGGCGATACTAGCCAAAAACATTCAGTACTTC. This codes for CASSWAILAKNIQYF.

In regard to this clonotype: The junction differs from germline at one of its ends, possibly a read error. The chain employs TRBV3-1 and TRBJ2-4; a weak D match, TRBD1 (6 bases). The CDR3 length is 12 residues. Germline-derived CDR1 and CDR2 are LGHDT and YNNKEL (reference sequence). The CDR3 here is CASSRSGDIQYF. In DNA form, the CDR3 reads TGTGCCAGCAGCCGATCCGGGGACATACAGTACTTC.

V and J are TRBV2 and TRBJ2-4; the D gene is possibly TRBD2 (5 bases). In germline, CDR1 is SNHLY, CDR2 FYNNEI. The CDR3 extends over 13 amino acids. Trimming cost V 7 bases and J 8 bases, with 15 bases left between them. DNA for the CDR3: TGTGCCAGCACCGCGCTTGGAGGCGACATTCAGTACTTC. Translating it yields CASTALGGDIQYF.

This chain joins TRBV7-2 and TRBJ2-7; D not certain. The V and J ends lost 5 bases and 4 bases respectively, with 12 bases between them. The CDR3 extends over 13 amino acids. Germline CDR1 reads SGHTA; CDR2 reads FQGNSA. The CDR3 spells CASSVNSQYEQYF. The CDR3 coding sequence is TGTGCCAGCAGCGTAAATTCTCAGTACGAGCAGTACTTC.

CDR3 DNA sequence: TGTGCCAGCAGCCGCCGAATATCAGAAGAGACCCAGTACTTC. Protein: CASSRRISEETQYF. The chain has TRBV3-1 and TRBJ2-4; no definite D call. The J call could be wrong; TRBJ2-5 is a better fit for the DNA end. The CDR3 is made up of 14 amino acids. Germline assignment: CDR1 LGHDT and CDR2 YNNKEL (reference sequence).

The rearrangement uses TRBV10-3 and TRBJ2-7; weak D call: TRBD1 (5 bases). The CDR3 is 12 residues long. Trimming removed 6 bases at V and 10 bases at J, with 16 bases between. Germline CDR1 and CDR2: ENHRY and SYGVKD. The CDR3 loop reads CAIRTAGWAQYF. CDR3 bases: TGTGCCATCAGGACAGCAGGGTGGGCCCAGTACTTC.

The gene calls are TRBV20-1 and TRBJ1-2, with D possibly TRBD1 on 6 matching bases. Between the trimmed V and J ends, which lost 1 base and 5 bases, there was a span of 8 bases. The germline CDR1 and CDR2 sequences are DFQATT and SNEGSKA (reference sequence). The CDR3 sequence is 12 residues long. In DNA, the CDR3 is TGCAGTGCTAGAGTGGGGGCGTATGGCTACACCTTC. Protein product: CSARVGAYGYTF.

J is TRBJ2-6 and V is TRBV28; 8 bases match TRBD1. The V segment lost 8 bases and the J segment 2 bases; nucleotides outside the gene matches: 5. In germline, CDR1 is MDHEN, CDR2 SYDVKM. This CDR3 spans 15 amino acids. Here the CDR3 reads CASGTGGTGANVLTF. The CDR3 DNA is TGTGCCAGCGGAACAGGGGGGACTGGGGCCAACGTCCTGACTTTC.

In this sample, this clonotype turned up once. The germline gene is not matched at one end of the junction; a read error may be the cause. The chain employs TRBV5-1 and TRBJ2-7; tentatively, D is TRBD1 or TRBD2 (5 bases each). Germline CDR1 is SGHRS and CDR2 is YFSETQ. The CDR3 is 16 amino acids. The CDR3 DNA follows: TGCGCCAGCAGTCTAGAGGGGCAGGCGAGCTCCTGCGAGCAGTACTTC. As protein: CASSLEGQASSCEQYF.